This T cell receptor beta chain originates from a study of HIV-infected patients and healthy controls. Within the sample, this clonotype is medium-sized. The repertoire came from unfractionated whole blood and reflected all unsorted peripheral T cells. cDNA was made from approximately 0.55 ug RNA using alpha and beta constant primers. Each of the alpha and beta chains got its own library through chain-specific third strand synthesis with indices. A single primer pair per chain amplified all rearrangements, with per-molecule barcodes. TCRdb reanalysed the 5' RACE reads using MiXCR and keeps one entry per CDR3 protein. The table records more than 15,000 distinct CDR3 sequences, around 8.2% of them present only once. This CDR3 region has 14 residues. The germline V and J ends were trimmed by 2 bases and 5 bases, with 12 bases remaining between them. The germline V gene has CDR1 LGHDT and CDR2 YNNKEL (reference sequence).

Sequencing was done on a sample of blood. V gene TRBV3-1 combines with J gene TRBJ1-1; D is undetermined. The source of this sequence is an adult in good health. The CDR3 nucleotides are TGTGCCAGCAGCCAACAGAACCGGGAGACTGAAGCTTTCTTT. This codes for CASSQQNRETEAFF.